The rows below give T cell receptor beta chains drawn from one sample of a study of blood T cell repertoires in COVID-19. The repertoire was sequenced with immunoSEQ multiplex PCR; TCRdb's copy has only in-frame clones and lacks some. The sample consists of about 87,000 clones, about nine tenths of them appearing once. The sequenced sample was peripheral blood. These TCRs come from a man aged 18 to 29 with COVID-19, enrolled during active disease. Each CDR3 is given with its conserved first and last residue. A D gene is named only where the DNA matches it firmly. Rows may omit the clone size; those that give it use once, few, many or a size class.

cdr3_aa cdr3_nt d_call j_call clone_size v_call
CASSLRSDYNEQFF TGTGCCAGCAGTTTGAGGTCTGACTACAATGAGCAGTTCTTC - TRBJ2-1 - TRBV28
CASDGQSNQPQHF TGTGCCAGCGATGGGCAGAGCAATCAGCCCCAGCATTTT - TRBJ1-5 once TRBV6-5
CASSLAGYNSPLHF TGTGCCAGCAGCTTAGCGGGATATAATTCACCCCTCCACTTT - TRBJ1-6 - TRBV5-6
CASSVGGAGGEQYF TGTGCCAGCAGCGTAGGTGGGGCAGGGGGCGAGCAGTACTTC TRBD1 TRBJ2-7 - TRBV9
CASSFRGVNEQFF TGTGCCAGCAGTTTCCGCGGGGTAAATGAGCAGTTCTTC - TRBJ2-1 once TRBV12-3/TRBV12-4
CASSYTGTRGDTQYF TGTGCCAGCAGCTATACAGGGACTAGAGGAGATACGCAGTATTTT TRBD2 TRBJ2-3 - TRBV7-6
CASSIVGGITYEQYF TGTGCCAGTAGTATAGTAGGAGGAATTACGTACGAGCAGTACTTC - TRBJ2-7 - TRBV19
CASNLSGANVLTF TGTGCCAGCAATCTCAGTGGGGCCAACGTCCTGACTTTC - TRBJ2-6 - TRBV28
CASSRPGDYEQYF TGCGCCAGCAGCCGCCCCGGGGATTACGAGCAGTACTTC - TRBJ2-7 - TRBV4-1
CATSDPRFTGKGDSSQRGNQPQHF TGTGCCACCAGTGATCCCCGGTTCACGGGGAAGGGGGACAGTTCTCAACGAGGCAATCAGCCCCAGCATTTT TRBD1 TRBJ1-5 - TRBV24-1
CASSPGTEAGNTIYF TGTGCCAGCAGCCCGGGGACTGAAGCTGGAAACACCATATATTTT - TRBJ1-3 - TRBV9
CASSIGRTRYNEQFF TGTGCCAGCAGCATAGGTAGGACTAGATACAATGAGCAGTTCTTC TRBD2 TRBJ2-1 - TRBV7-2
CASSHSGVSSNQPQHF TGTGCCAGCAGCCATTCAGGGGTCTCTAGCAATCAGCCCCAGCATTTT - TRBJ1-5 - TRBV3-1/TRBV3-2
CASSISRGTEAFF TGTGCCAGTAGTATATCCCGGGGCACTGAAGCTTTCTTT - TRBJ1-1 - TRBV19
CASSDGQGMNTEAFF TGTGCCAGCAGCGACGGACAGGGAATGAACACTGAAGCTTTCTTT TRBD1 TRBJ1-1 - TRBV5-6
CSVRNRATNEKLFF TGCAGCGTCCGAAACAGAGCAACTAATGAAAAACTGTTTTTT - TRBJ1-4 - TRBV29-1
CASSAPETGVYEQYF TGTGCCAGCAGTGCCCCGGAGACAGGGGTTTACGAGCAGTACTTC TRBD1 TRBJ2-7 - TRBV25-1
CASSRTGSNQPQHF TGTGCCAGCAGTAGGACAGGGAGCAATCAGCCCCAGCATTTT TRBD1 TRBJ1-5 - TRBV6-5
CAVTVGGYYGYTF TGTGCCGTCACTGTTGGGGGGTACTATGGCTACACCTTC - TRBJ1-2 - TRBV6-5
CASSLETEYNQPQHF TGTGCCAGCAGCTTAGAGACAGAGTACAATCAGCCCCAGCATTTT - TRBJ1-5 - TRBV7-2
CASTEARYGSSNTGELFF TGTGCCAGCACCGAAGCGAGATACGGGAGTAGTAACACCGGGGAGCTGTTTTTT - TRBJ2-2 - TRBV5-6
CASSPGTGASYEQYF TGTGCCAGCAGCCCCGGGACAGGGGCTTCCTACGAGCAGTACTTC TRBD1 TRBJ2-7 few TRBV5-4
CASSWGVSYEQYF TGTGCCAGCAGTTGGGGGGTTTCCTACGAGCAGTACTTC - TRBJ2-7 - TRBV6-5
CASRSGTGELFF TGTGCCAGCCGCTCGGGGACCGGGGAGCTGTTTTTT - TRBJ2-2 once TRBV27
CASSAPGLAGRNTGELFF TGTGCCAGCAGCGCGCCGGGACTAGCGGGGCGAAACACCGGGGAGCTGTTTTTT TRBD2 TRBJ2-2 - TRBV9
CAWSDAVGQGPGNTIYF TGTGCCTGGAGTGATGCCGTAGGACAGGGTCCTGGAAACACCATATATTTT TRBD1 TRBJ1-3 - TRBV30
CASSLVTVNQPQHF TGTGCCAGCAGCTTAGTAACGGTCAATCAGCCCCAGCATTTT - TRBJ1-5 - TRBV7-2
CASSLLGGAGNSPLHF TGTGCCAGCAGTTTACTAGGGGGCGCCGGGAATTCACCCCTCCACTTT TRBD1 TRBJ1-6 - TRBV27
CASSLGQGGFYEQYF TGTGCCAGCAGTTTAGGACAGGGGGGCTTCTACGAGCAGTACTTC TRBD1 TRBJ2-7 - TRBV2
CASSMLVGQGYGYTF TGTGCCAGTAGTATGCTTGTCGGACAGGGTTATGGCTACACCTTC TRBD1 TRBJ1-2 - TRBV19
CASRREVEDTQYF TGTGCCAGCAGGCGGGAGGTTGAAGATACGCAGTATTTT TRBD2 TRBJ2-3 - TRBV28
CASSYRGQGVYEQYF TGTGCCAGCAGTTACCGGGGACAGGGTGTCTACGAGCAGTACTTC TRBD1 TRBJ2-7 - TRBV6-5
CATSDSPVPTQYF TGTGCCACCAGTGATTCCCCTGTTCCTACGCAGTATTTT - TRBJ2-3 - TRBV24-1
CASSLDITSNQPQHF TGCGCCAGCAGCTTGGACATCACAAGCAATCAGCCCCAGCATTTT - TRBJ1-5 - TRBV5-1
CASSSDRGGEQYF TGTGCCAGCAGCTCCGACAGGGGTGGGGAGCAGTACTTC TRBD1 TRBJ2-7 once TRBV7-2
CASSAGGLVEQYF TGTGCCAGCAGTGCAGGGGGTCTGGTTGAGCAGTACTTC TRBD1 TRBJ2-7 - TRBV25-1
CASSLSSSVETQYF TGTGCCAGCAGTTTATCGTCTAGCGTGGAGACCCAGTACTTC - TRBJ2-5 - TRBV27
CASSEASPGVAYEQYF TGTGCCAGCAGTGAAGCGTCTCCAGGGGTGGCCTACGAGCAGTACTTC - TRBJ2-7 - TRBV2
CASSFGTAIYNEQFF TGCGCCAGCAGCTTCGGGACAGCGATATACAATGAGCAGTTCTTC TRBD1 TRBJ2-1 - TRBV5-1
CASRGGTGRMNTEAFF TGTGCCAGCAGGGGGGGGACAGGGCGTATGAACACTGAAGCTTTCTTT TRBD1 TRBJ1-1 - TRBV5-4
CSVKTGQTYEQYF TGCAGCGTGAAGACAGGACAAACCTACGAGCAGTACTTC - TRBJ2-7 - TRBV29-1
CASGSPPGQGANTEAFF TGTGCTAGTGGTTCCCCGCCTGGGCAGGGGGCTAACACTGAAGCTTTCTTT TRBD1 TRBJ1-1 - TRBV12-5
CASSLGLAANEQFF TGTGCCAGCAGTCTTGGACTAGCGGCCAATGAGCAGTTCTTC TRBD2 TRBJ2-1 once TRBV27
CASSLSFAGGVYEQYF TGTGCCAGCAGCTTGAGTTTCGCGGGAGGGGTGTACGAGCAGTACTTC TRBD2 TRBJ2-7 - TRBV11-2
CASSVDPIPRDTIYF TGTGCCAGCAGCGTAGACCCAATCCCACGGGACACCATATATTTT - TRBJ1-3 - TRBV9
CASRRLAGNEQFF TGTGCCAGTAGACGACTAGCGGGGAATGAGCAGTTCTTC TRBD2 TRBJ2-1 - TRBV19
CASSQVLIGRRNYGYTF TGCGCCAGCAGCCAAGTTTTAATCGGCAGGCGAAACTATGGCTACACCTTC - TRBJ1-2 - TRBV4-3
CATSRDRGQGLNEQYF TGTGCCACCAGCAGAGATCGAGGACAGGGCCTGAACGAGCAGTACTTC TRBD1 TRBJ2-7 - TRBV15
CASSQDRASELYEQFF TGCGCCAGCAGCCAAGATAGGGCTAGCGAACTTTATGAGCAGTTCTTC - TRBJ2-1 - TRBV4-3
CASSLAGQGGGETQYF TGTGCCAGCAGCCTGGCTGGACAGGGGGGAGGAGAGACCCAGTACTTC TRBD1 TRBJ2-5 once TRBV7-2
CASTGGGYSQYF TGTGCCAGCACGGGGGGAGGTTATTCCCAGTACTTC TRBD2 TRBJ2-5 - TRBV28
CASSVDGGGQPQHF TGTGCCAGCAGCGTAGACGGCGGGGGACAGCCCCAGCATTTT - TRBJ1-5 - TRBV9
CASSIGGPGANVLTF TGTGCCAGTAGTATAGGGGGGCCTGGGGCCAACGTCCTGACTTTC - TRBJ2-6 - TRBV19